One T cell receptor (beta chain) is described in this entry. The CDR3 consists of 18 residues. V dropped 7 bases and J dropped 0 bases, with 21 bases sitting between them. Making TCR cDNA involved 5'RACE template switching, which added UMIs and a universal primer site. A single record per CDR3 protein comes from TCRdb applying MiXCR to the 5' RACE reads. Of under 55,000 distinct CDR3 sequences in the sample, about 6.8% are singletons; the top ten hold about 15%. These data originate in a study of T cells after yellow fever vaccination. Overall study: Those fractions that held only low numbers of cells were prepared using the SMART-Seq v4 Ultra Low Input RNA kit.

Study-wide results and caveats: The secondary response showed a weaker magnitude and a faster peak, day 5 versus 15.

The origin of this receptor is a man aged 30-40 years who received the YFV17D yellow fever vaccine. The source was CD8+ T cells not binding an NS4B(214-222) dextramer, sorted from PBMCs, collected 45 days after the yellow fever booster vaccination. The J gene is TRBJ2-2, the V gene TRBV23-1; D perhaps matches TRBD2 (5 bases). TRBV23-1 is marked as an open reading frame, function uncertain. In nucleotides, the CDR3 is TGCGCCAGCAACCTCACCCCCGGGATTCGCCCGAACACCGGGGAGCTGTTTTTT. This gives the protein CASNLTPGIRPNTGELFF.